This T cell receptor beta chain emerged from a study of human T cells and chemical hapten exposure. Study summary: Upper back patch tests used 0.01% DPC, scored after 6 days.

The time point denotes: pre-sensitization, week 0. The treatment: therapeutic diphenylcyclopropenone sensitization with weekly scalp DPC. Participating donors were patients with alopecia, aged 18 to 70 years, considered appropriate candidates for DPC. Trimming shortened V by 6 bases and J by 4 bases, and 19 bases separated the two germline ends. The germline gives CDR1 MGHDK, CDR2 SYGVNS. This CDR3 is 15 amino acids long. Library preparation tagged each individual cDNA molecule with a unique molecular identifier. Each CDR3 protein is one row after TCRdb ran MiXCR on the RACE reads. The sample contains roughly 380,000 distinct CDR3 sequences, 5% to 6.5% of which appear only once. This clonotype occurred many times. Its antigen is currently unknown. Study-wide results and caveats: TCRs at a frequency above 1 in 1000 stayed unchanged with DPC sensitization.

The sequencing here drew on whole blood, taken in connection with sensitization to the hapten diphenylcyclopropenone (DPC). The clonotype comes from a woman in her 50s with alopecia areata. Some clones in this sample may be carry-over from other donors' samples. The gene calls are TRBV25-1 and TRBJ2-7, with D tentatively TRBD2 (6 bases). DNA of the CDR3: TGTGCCAGCAGCCTCGGGACTGGTGGGTTGTACGAGCAGTACTTC. As protein: CASSLGTGGLYEQYF.